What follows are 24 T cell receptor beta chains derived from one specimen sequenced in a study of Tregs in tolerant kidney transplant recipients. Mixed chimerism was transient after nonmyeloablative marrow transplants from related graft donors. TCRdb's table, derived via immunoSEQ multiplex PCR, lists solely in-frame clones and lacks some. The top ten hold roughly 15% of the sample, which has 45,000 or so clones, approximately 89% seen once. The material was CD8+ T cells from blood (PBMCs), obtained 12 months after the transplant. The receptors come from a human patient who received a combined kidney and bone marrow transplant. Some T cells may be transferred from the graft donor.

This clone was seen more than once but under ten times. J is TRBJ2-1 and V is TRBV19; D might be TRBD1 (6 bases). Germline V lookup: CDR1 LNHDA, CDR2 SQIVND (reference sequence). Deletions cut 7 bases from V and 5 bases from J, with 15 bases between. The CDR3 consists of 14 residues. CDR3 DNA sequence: TGTGCCAGTACCACAGGGACGAACGACAATGAGCAGTTCTTC. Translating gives CASTTGTNDNEQFF. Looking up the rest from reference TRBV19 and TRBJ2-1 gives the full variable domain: DGGITQSPKYLFRKEGQNVTLSCEQNLNHDAMYWYRQDPGQGLRLIYYSQIVNDFQKGDIAEGYSVSREKKESFPLTVTSAQKNPTAFYLCASTTGTNDNEQFFGPGTRLTVL.

This CDR3 is CASSHTGGRGLRNSYEQYF. The CDR3, as DNA: TGTGCCAGCAGCCATACGGGGGGCAGGGGGCTCCGAAATTCCTACGAGCAGTACTTC. The rearrangement joins TRBV11-2 to TRBJ2-7; the D gene is possibly TRBD1 (8 bases). CDR1 and CDR2 from the germline V gene are SGHAT and FQNNGV. V was pared by 5 bases and J by 1 base, with 27 bases between. This CDR3 region has 19 residues.

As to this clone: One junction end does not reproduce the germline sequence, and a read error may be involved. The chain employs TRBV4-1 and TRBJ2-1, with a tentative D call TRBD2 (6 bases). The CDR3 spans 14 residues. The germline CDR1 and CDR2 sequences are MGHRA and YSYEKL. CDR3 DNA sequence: TGCGCCAGCAGCCAAACCCCGCCGGGAGCCCCCTCTATCTTC. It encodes CASSQTPPGAPSIF.

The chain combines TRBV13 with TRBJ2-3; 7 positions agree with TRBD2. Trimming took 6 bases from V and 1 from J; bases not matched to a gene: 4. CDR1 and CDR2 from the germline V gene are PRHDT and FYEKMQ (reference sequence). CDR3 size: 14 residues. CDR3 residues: CASSSAGGTDTQYF. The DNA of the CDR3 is TGTGCCAGCAGTTCCGCGGGGGGCACAGATACGCAGTATTTT.

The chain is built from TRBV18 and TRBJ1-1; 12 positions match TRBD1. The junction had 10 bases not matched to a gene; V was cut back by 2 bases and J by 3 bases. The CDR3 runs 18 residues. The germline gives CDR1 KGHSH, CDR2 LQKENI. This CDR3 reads CASSPMGQGARGDTEAFF. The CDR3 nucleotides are TGTGCCAGCTCACCAATGGGACAGGGGGCGCGAGGGGACACTGAAGCTTTCTTT.

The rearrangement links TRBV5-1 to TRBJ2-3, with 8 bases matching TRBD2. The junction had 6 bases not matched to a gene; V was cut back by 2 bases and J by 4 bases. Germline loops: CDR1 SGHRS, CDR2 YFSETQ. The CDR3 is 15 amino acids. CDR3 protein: CASSLQRERADTQYF. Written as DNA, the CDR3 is TGCGCCAGCAGCTTACAGCGGGAGAGAGCAGATACGCAGTATTTT.

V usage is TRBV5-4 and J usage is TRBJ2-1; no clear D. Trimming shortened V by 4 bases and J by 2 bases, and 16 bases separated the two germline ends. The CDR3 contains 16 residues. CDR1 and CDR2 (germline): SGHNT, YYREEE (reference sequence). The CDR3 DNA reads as TGTGCCAGCAGCCCTTCTACCGATAAAGCCTACAATGAGCAGTTCTTC. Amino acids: CASSPSTDKAYNEQFF.

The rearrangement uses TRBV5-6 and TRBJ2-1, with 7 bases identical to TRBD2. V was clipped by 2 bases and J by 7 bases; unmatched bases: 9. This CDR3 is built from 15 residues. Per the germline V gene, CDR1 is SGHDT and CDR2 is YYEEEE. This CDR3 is CASSFRVGRVNEQFF. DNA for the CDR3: TGTGCCAGCAGCTTTCGCGTAGGGAGGGTAAATGAGCAGTTCTTC.

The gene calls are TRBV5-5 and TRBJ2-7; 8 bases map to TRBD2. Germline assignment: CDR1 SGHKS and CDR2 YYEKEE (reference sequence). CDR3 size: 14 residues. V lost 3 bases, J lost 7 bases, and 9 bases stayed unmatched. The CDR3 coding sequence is TGTGCCAGCAGCTCCGGACTAGCCCTCTGGGAGCAGTACTTC. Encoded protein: CASSSGLALWEQYF.

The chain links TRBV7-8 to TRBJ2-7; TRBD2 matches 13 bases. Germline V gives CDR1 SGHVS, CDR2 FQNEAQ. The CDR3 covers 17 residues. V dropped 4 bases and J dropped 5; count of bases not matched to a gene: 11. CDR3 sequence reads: CASSSGSRLAGGHEQYF. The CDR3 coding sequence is TGTGCCAGCAGCTCCGGATCCCGACTAGCGGGAGGACACGAGCAGTACTTC.

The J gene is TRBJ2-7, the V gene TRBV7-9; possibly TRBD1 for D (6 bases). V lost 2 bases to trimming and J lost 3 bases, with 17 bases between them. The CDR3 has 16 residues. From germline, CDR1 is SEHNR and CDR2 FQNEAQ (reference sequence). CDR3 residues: CASSLTRTDLVYEQYF. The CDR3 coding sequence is TGTGCCAGCAGCTTAACAAGGACAGACCTAGTCTACGAGCAGTACTTC.

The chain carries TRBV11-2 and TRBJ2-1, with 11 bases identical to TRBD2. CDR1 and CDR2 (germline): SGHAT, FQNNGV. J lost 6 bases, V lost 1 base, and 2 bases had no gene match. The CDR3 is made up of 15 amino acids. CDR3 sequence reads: CASSLVAGGPNEQFF. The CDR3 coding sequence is TGTGCCAGCAGCTTAGTAGCGGGAGGGCCCAATGAGCAGTTCTTC.

CDR3 in amino acids: CASSIRTGGEQYF. The CDR3 region has the DNA TGTGCCAGCAGCATCCGGACAGGGGGCGAGCAGTACTTC. The chain recombines TRBV9 with TRBJ2-7; TRBD1 matches at 10 bases. V dropped 4 bases and J dropped 6; count of bases not matched to a gene: 4. Germline loops: CDR1 SGDLS, CDR2 YYNGEE. CDR3 length: 13 residues.

In DNA, the CDR3 is TGTGCCAGCAGCCACTCCGGGACTAGCGGGGGTTACGAGCAGTACTTC. Translating it yields CASSHSGTSGGYEQYF. V usage is TRBV7-6 and J usage is TRBJ2-7; 14 bases align to TRBD2. The CDR3 is made up of 16 amino acids. The germline V gene has CDR1 SGHVS and CDR2 FNYEAQ. J lost 4 bases, V lost 5 bases, and 7 bases had no gene match.

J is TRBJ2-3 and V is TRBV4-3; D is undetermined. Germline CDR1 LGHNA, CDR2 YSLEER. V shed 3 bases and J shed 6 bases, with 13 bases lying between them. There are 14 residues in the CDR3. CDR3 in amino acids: CASSHPGSSDTQYF. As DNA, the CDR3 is TGCGCCAGCAGCCATCCCGGGTCCTCGGATACGCAGTATTTT.

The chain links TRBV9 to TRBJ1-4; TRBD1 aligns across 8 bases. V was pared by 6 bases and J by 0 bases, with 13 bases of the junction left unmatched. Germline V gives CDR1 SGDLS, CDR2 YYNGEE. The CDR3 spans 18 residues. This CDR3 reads CASTSRQGYLTTNEKLFF. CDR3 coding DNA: TGTGCCAGCACATCCCGACAGGGGTACCTTACAACTAATGAAAAACTGTTTTTT.

CDR3 sequence: CASSLVEWRGYGYTF. The CDR3 DNA sequence: TGTGCCAGCAGCTTAGTGGAGTGGAGGGGCTATGGCTACACCTTC. The rearrangement links TRBV7-9 to TRBJ1-2, with TRBD1 as a possible D gene (5 bases). The CDR3 runs 15 residues. With 1 base removed from V and 4 bases from J, the gap between germline ends came to 13 bases. Looked up from germline, CDR1 is SEHNR and CDR2 is FQNEAQ (reference sequence).

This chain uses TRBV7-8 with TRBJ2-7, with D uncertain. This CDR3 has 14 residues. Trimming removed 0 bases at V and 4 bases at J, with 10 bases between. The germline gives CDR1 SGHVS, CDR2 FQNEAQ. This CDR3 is CASSLASTTYEQYF. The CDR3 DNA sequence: TGTGCCAGCAGCTTAGCTTCTACGACATACGAGCAGTACTTC.

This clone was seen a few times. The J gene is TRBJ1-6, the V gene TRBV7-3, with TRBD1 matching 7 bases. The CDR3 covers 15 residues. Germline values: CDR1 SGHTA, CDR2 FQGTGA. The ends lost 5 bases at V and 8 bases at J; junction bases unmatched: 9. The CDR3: CASSPTGPGDSPLHF. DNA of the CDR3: TGTGCCAGCAGCCCGACAGGGCCTGGTGATTCACCCCTCCACTTT. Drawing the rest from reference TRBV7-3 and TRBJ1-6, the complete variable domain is GAGVSQTPSNKVTEKGKYVELRCDPISGHTALYWYRQSLGQGPEFLIYFQGTGAADDSGLPNDRFFAVRPEGSVSTLKIQRTERGDSAVYLCASSPTGPGDSPLHFGNGTRLTVT.

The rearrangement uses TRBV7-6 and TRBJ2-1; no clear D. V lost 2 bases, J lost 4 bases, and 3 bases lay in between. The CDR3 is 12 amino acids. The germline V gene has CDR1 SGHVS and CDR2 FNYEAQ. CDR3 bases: TGTGCCAGCAGCTTAATATACAATGAGCAGTTCTTC. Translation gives CASSLIYNEQFF.

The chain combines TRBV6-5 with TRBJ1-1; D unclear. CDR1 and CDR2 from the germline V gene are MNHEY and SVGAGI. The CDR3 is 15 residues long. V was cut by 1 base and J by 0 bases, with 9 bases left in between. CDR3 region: CASSYYRNMNTEAFF. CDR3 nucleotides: TGTGCCAGCAGTTACTACAGAAACATGAACACTGAAGCTTTCTTT.

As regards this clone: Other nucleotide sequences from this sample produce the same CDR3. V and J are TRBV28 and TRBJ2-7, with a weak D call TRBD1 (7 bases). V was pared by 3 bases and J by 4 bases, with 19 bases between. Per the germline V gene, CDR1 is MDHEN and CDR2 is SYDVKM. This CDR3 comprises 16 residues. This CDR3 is CASSLRTGAGLYEQYF. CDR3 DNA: TGTGCCAGCAGTTTGCGTACAGGGGCGGGACTTTACGAGCAGTACTTC.

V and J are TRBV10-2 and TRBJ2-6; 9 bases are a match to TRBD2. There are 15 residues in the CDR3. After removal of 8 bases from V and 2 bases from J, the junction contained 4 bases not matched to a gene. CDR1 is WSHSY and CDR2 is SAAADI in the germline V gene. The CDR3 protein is CASSRGGAGANVLTF. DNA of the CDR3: TGCGCCAGCTCGCGGGGGGGAGCTGGGGCCAACGTCCTGACTTTC.

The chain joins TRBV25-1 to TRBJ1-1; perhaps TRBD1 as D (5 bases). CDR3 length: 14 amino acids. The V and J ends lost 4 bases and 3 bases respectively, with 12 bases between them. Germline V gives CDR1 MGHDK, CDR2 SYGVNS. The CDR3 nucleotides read TGTGCCAGCAGTGGGGTCTCCAGGGACACTGAAGCTTTCTTT. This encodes CASSGVSRDTEAFF. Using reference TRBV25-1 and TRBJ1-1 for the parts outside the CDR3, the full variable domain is EADIYQTPRYLVIGTGKKITLECSQTMGHDKMYWYQQDPGMELHLIHYSYGVNSTEKGDLSSESTVSRIRTEHFPLTLESARPSHTSQYLCASSGVSRDTEAFFGQGTRLTVV.